This T cell receptor beta chain was obtained from a study of cytomegalovirus exposure and HLA in healthy donors (dated by TCRdb to 2016 to 2017). The study in broad terms: In an earlier analysis of 550 to 750 of the donors, about 260 Gb of sequence data and 117 million unique TCR beta sequences from 150 million to 200 million T cells were reported. Approximately 310 gigabases of sequencing data and approximately 85 million unique TCR sequences were included in an early release covering roughly 700 HLA-typed donors. Of the roughly 410 genotyped donors, 81% were placed in the genetic ancestry cluster associated with self-reported Caucasian donors. The aim of the study was to test whether cataloging public T cell receptors could identify signatures of past pathogen exposure. Using immunosequencing, the study profiled T cell repertoires from 500 to 800 subjects and related those repertoires to cytomegalovirus serostatus. Along with the approximately 600-subject first cohort, a separate validation cohort of over a hundred different subjects was used. To predict cytomegalovirus infection status, the study combined high-throughput TCR immunosequencing, statistical association of individual TCRs with disease status, and machine learning. A later analysis re-examined previously published TCR beta repertoires from about 700 donors and added high-resolution HLA genotyping to investigate patterns of TCR occurrence. The later analysis used no new phenotypic data to find candidate immune exposures, relying instead on TCR beta sequences and their occurrence across donors. To decide whether each TCR beta V gene segment behaved as functional or pseudogenic, an earlier analysis of some 600 of the donors relied on high-throughput TCR beta sequencing. Donor age, sex, ethnicity and CMV serostatus were compiled together with the repertoire data. Genome-wide SNP genotypes for about three fifths of the 666 donors were used in a later genetic analysis, which treated that subset as a discovery cohort. Every discovery cohort repertoire had been produced on one sequencing platform. Class I and class II HLA loci were covered by the typing at four-digit resolution. The number of typed donors differed by locus: about 620-640 for A, B, C, DRB1 and DQB1; approximately 530 for DQA1; some 590 for DPA1; and approximately 450 for DPB1. Because of strong linkage in the cohort, roughly five DR-DQ haplotypes were treated as single units for association and clustering. On average, roughly 250,000 unique TCR beta nucleotide sequences were sequenced per donor among a few hundred genotyped donors of the cohort, with roughly 20% of those sequences being non-productive. The paper as a whole reports these results and caveats: Strong co-occurrence of HLA alleles, especially DR and DQ, made assigning TCR associations to individual alleles difficult. Compared with the 666-donor mean, donors in an Asian-associated ancestry cluster had fewer N-insertions in productive TCRs, according to a later genetic analysis. Most CMV-associated TCR beta chains appeared to be HLA-restricted in a later analysis, and the HLA associations seemed to be driven largely by CMV exposure. A total of about 180 TCR beta chains were listed by the study as associated with cytomegalovirus. A later genetic analysis associated a missense DCLRE1C variant with V-gene and J-gene trimming of TCR beta chains, and an independent cohort replicated the association. The cohort was sequenced for TCR beta chains only, and without alpha or paired-chain data the features that could be detected were limited. A later analysis reported that several top co-occurrence clusters appeared linked to parvovirus B19, influenza, CMV and Epstein-Barr virus. The earlier analysis of 587 of the donors excluded 15 to 20 rarely observed V segments, including chromosome 9 orphons, because counts were too low. Presence/absence analyses assumed roughly uniform sequencing depth across donors, an assumption that may not hold. The only immune exposure information available for the cohort was CMV serostatus. In a later analysis, TCR association rates were found to vary across HLA loci, with the most associated TCRs seen for DRB1 alleles and the fewest for HLA-C alleles. Because HLA typing was missing for some donors at each locus, association tests included only the typed subset. A later analysis found that HLA-associated TCR beta chains were more clonally expanded and had lower generation probabilities than equally common non-associated chains. The classifier was reported to diagnose cytomegalovirus status with high specificity and sensitivity in both the original and validation cohorts. While some public TCRs were present in many individuals, most TCR sequences turned up only very rarely across donors. An earlier analysis of some 590 of the donors showed that most TCR beta V segments appeared in productive rearrangements either about 87% or about 30% of the time, which broadly matched IMGT annotations. Because the 87-base-pair reads could not distinguish some IMGT-functional V segments, including TRBV6-2 and TRBV6-3, those segments were excluded. A few of the identified cytomegalovirus-associated TCR beta chains were confirmed in vitro to be specific for cytomegalovirus antigens. A further reported finding was that TCR beta sequences accurately predicted the HLA-A and HLA-B alleles for most subjects in the first cohort. A cluster of highly shared sequence variants was judged likely to be a technical artifact of the sequencing pipeline. In a later analysis, about 17,000 TCR beta sequences were associated with specific HLA alleles at a false discovery rate of 0.05. Linkage disequilibrium might explain the correlated functional status among segregating V segments, but an unknown experimental factor could not be excluded. The authors suggested that the approach could potentially be generalized to other disease states and immunological phenotypes.

Points on this clone: Its antigen is currently not known. Within one base of it there is no much larger clone, and no base qualities were kept.

Between the V and J ends, shortened by 5 bases and 2 bases respectively, the junction contains 10 bases. As encoded in the germline V gene (reference sequence), CDR1 is SEHNR while CDR2 is FQNEAQ. The cysteine opens and the phenylalanine closes a CDR3 of 14 amino acids. Only the CDR3 portion is preserved as DNA: 42 bases, with reading frame beginning at the first base. The method was the immunoSEQ multiplex PCR assay. A mixture of 60 forward primers for TCR Vbeta segments and 13 reverse primers for TCR Jbeta segments was used in the multiplex PCR. The CDR3 region of rearranged TCR beta genes was amplified from genomic DNA with a multiplex PCR assay. The amplified TCR beta libraries were sequenced on the Illumina HiSeq System as 87-base-pair reads. The source study handled its data this way. A later analysis tallied around 80 million unique TCR beta chains across the approximately 670 repertoires, and about 10 million of those chains were shared by two or more donors. To remove PCR and sequencing errors, raw reads were error-corrected and collapsed into unique sequences using a nearest-neighbor algorithm that merged closely related sequences. To assign V, D and J gene segments, CDR3 sequences were aligned to IMGT reference sequences. For a sequence to be retained, at least a six-nucleotide match to both a V gene segment and a J gene segment was required. Rearrangements were classified as productive when the CDR3 lacked stop codons and remained in frame with V and J, and all other rearrangements were classified as non-productive. Following IMGT convention, CDR3 was defined as the stretch from the second conserved V-encoded cysteine to the conserved J-encoded phenylalanine. The earlier analysis of approximately 590 of the donors excluded any sequence lacking an unambiguous match to a single V gene segment. An earlier analysis of fewer than 650 of the donors classified V segments as functional when productive rearrangements were above 56.7% and as segregating when the standard deviation between donors was above 5%. A statistical classification framework was built to diagnose cytomegalovirus status from the catalog of TCR beta chain sequences. A later analysis assigned V and J genes by comparing TCR nucleotide sequences with IMGT/GENE-DB human TR gene sequences. Using the TCRdist pipeline, a later analysis assigned CDR3 sequences along with most-parsimonious VDJ recombination scenarios. In a later analysis, every TCR beta chain was defined by the combination of its CDR3 amino acid sequence and its V-gene family, and reads without a unique V-gene family were dropped. In a later analysis, around 650 highly shared, low-generation-probability nucleotide sequences were removed to address suspected cross-contamination and a sequencing artifact. In a later analysis, a clonal expansion index for each public chain was calculated from normalized within-repertoire ranks of inferred template counts. Generation probabilities in a later analysis came from a VDJ recombination model fitted to out-of-frame rearrangements, and those results were checked against IGoR. In a later analysis, TCR-TCR, TCR-HLA and TCR-CMV co-occurrence was scored with hypergeometric tests, and a repertoire-size bias correction was applied to TCR pairs. A later analysis estimated false discovery rates by permuting HLA or CMV assignments 20 times. In a later analysis, co-occurring TCRs were grouped using DBSCAN, with TCRdist sequence similarity added in when clustering inside HLA-allele-positive subsets. For co-occurrence clustering, repertoires with fewer than 30,000 or more than 120,000 public chains were excluded, along with four or five repertoires with anomalous nucleotide sharing. Here the immuneACCESS table is served through TCRdb, limited to in-frame sequences with V and J called. Missing clones are a known gap in these copies; in checked studies unresolved V genes cover under half, and the rest lacks a known reason. V and J calls and clone size are given by that table; D and trimming were obtained from the DNA. The sample contains over 85,000 clones, roughly two thirds of them found a single time. The leading ten clones occupy 1.2% of the sample.

The cohort was made up of 500 to 850 healthy bone marrow donors. Cohort members were all nominally healthy when sampled, although unrecorded immune exposures were likely present. The donor tested CMV seronegative, placing the donor among the 300 to 400 seronegative members of the cohort. Each donor provided a peripheral blood sample, and peripheral blood mononuclear cells were used for TCR beta sequencing. The Qiagen DNeasy Blood Extraction Kit was used to extract genomic DNA from the blood cell samples. The sequence links TRBV7-9 to TRBJ1-5, with a tentative D gene TRBD1 over 6 matching bases. The TCR was taken from a female donor in good health and CMV-seronegative. Sequencing input: PBMCs. In nucleotides, the sequence is TGTGCCAGCAGCCAGGGGTATGGCAATCAGCCCCAGCATTTT. Its protein reads: CASSQGYGNQPQHF.